These 20 T cell receptor beta chains share one sample of origin, sequenced in a study of OX40 agonist ivuxolimab in advanced cancers. Repertoires were generated with immunoSEQ multiplex PCR, while TCRdb's copy carries only in-frame clones and drops some. Of almost 70,000 clones in the sample, just over 85% were seen once. This sample comprised CD4+ or CD8+ T cells sorted from blood, obtained in a trial of the OX40 agonist ivuxolimab. The receptor set was obtained from an adult with an advanced solid tumor such as melanoma, head and neck, liver or kidney cancer.

The chain is built from TRBV6-4 and TRBJ2-1; 15 bases are shared with TRBD2. CDR3 length equals 16 residues. The germline V gene encodes CDR1 MRHNA and CDR2 SNTAGT. V shed 4 bases, J shed 7 bases, and the junction held 5 bases outside the gene matches. CDR3 amino acids: CASSGGTSGGRNEQFF. The CDR3 region has the DNA TGTGCCAGCAGTGGCGGGACTAGCGGGGGGAGAAATGAGCAGTTCTTC.

The chain is built from TRBV5-4 and TRBJ2-3, with D possibly being TRBD1 or TRBD2 (5 bases each). The CDR3 spans 14 residues. The V end lost 6 bases, the J end lost 2 bases, and 13 bases lay between the germline ends. Germline lookup yields CDR1 SGHNT and CDR2 YYREEE (reference sequence). The CDR3 spells CASNSGRDTDTQYF. The CDR3 DNA reads TGTGCCAGCAATTCGGGGCGCGACACAGATACGCAGTATTTT. The complete variable domain, with remaining parts taken from reference TRBV5-4 and TRBJ2-3, reads ETGVTQSPTHLIKTRGQQVTLRCSSQSGHNTVSWYQQALGQGPQFIFQYYREEENGRGNFPPRFSGLQFPNYSSELNVNALELDDSALYLCASNSGRDTDTQYFGPGTRLTVL.

The chain links TRBV7-3 to TRBJ2-2; D call uncertain. Per the germline V gene, CDR1 is SGHTA and CDR2 is FQGTGA. The length of the CDR3 is 14 residues. V was cut by 1 base and J by 4 bases, with 7 bases left in between. The CDR3 coding sequence is TGTGCCAGCAGCTTAAGAGGCCCCACCGGGGAGCTGTTTTTT. This sequence encodes CASSLRGPTGELFF.

The rearrangement joins TRBV5-1 to TRBJ2-5, with D possibly TRBD2 on 6 matching bases. V lost 2 bases, J lost 0 bases, and 11 bases lay in between. The CDR3 is 15 amino acids. Germline V gives CDR1 SGHRS, CDR2 YFSETQ. CDR3 bases: TGCGCCAGCAGCTTTAGTCAGCGGGACCAAGAGACCCAGTACTTC. Its protein product is CASSFSQRDQETQYF.

The V gene is TRBV6-6, the J gene TRBJ2-1; 8 positions agree with TRBD2. The V and J ends lost 4 bases and 3 bases, in that order; junction bases with no gene match: 5. The CDR3 sequence is 15 residues long. Looked up from germline, CDR1 is MNHNY and CDR2 is SVGAGI (reference sequence). The CDR3 DNA reads as TGTGCCAGCAGTTTCGGGGGGGCGGTCTACAATGAGCAGTTCTTC. Residues: CASSFGGAVYNEQFF.

This rearrangement joins TRBV5-1 to TRBJ2-5; D ambiguous. V gave up 1 base and J gave up 1 base, with 8 bases separating them. CDR3 length equals 14 residues. The V gene's germline CDR1 is SGHRS and CDR2 YFSETQ. For the CDR3, the DNA is TGCGCCAGCAGCTTGCAGGTCAGCCAAGAGACCCAGTACTTC. Protein: CASSLQVSQETQYF.

CDR3 sequence reads: CASSLINRATGQLSPPQHF. CDR3 sequence (DNA): TGTGCCAGCAGTTTAATTAATCGTGCTACGGGACAGCTCTCTCCGCCCCAGCATTTT. The chain joins TRBV27 to TRBJ1-5; 7 bases align to TRBD1. The CDR3 extends over 19 amino acids. V gave up 2 bases and J gave up 9 bases; unmatched junction bases: 22. CDR1 is MNHEY, CDR2 SMNVEV, per germline (reference sequence).

The chain joins TRBV7-9 to TRBJ2-1, with 9 bases aligning to TRBD1. There are 15 residues in the CDR3. The V gene end was trimmed by 2 bases and the J gene end by 7 bases; junction bases not matched to a gene: 6. Germline V gene sequence: CDR1 SEHNR, CDR2 FQNEAQ (reference sequence). Written as DNA, the CDR3 is TGTGCCAGCAGCTTATCGAGACAGGGGGTTAATGAGCAGTTCTTC. As protein: CASSLSRQGVNEQFF.

This rearrangement joins TRBV6-5 to TRBJ1-2; weak D call: TRBD1 (6 bases). This CDR3 comprises 15 residues. The V gene's germline CDR1 is MNHEY and CDR2 SVGAGI. Trimming removed 6 bases at V and 4 bases at J, with 18 bases between. The CDR3 is CASRSRGGQSYGYTF. Here the CDR3 DNA reads TGTGCCAGCAGAAGTCGGGGGGGCCAGAGCTATGGCTACACCTTC.

The rearrangement uses TRBV7-3 and TRBJ1-5, with a weak D call TRBD1 (5 bases). Trimming stripped 2 bases from V and 7 bases from J, with 12 bases between. The V gene's germline CDR1 is SGHTA and CDR2 FQGTGA. CDR3 length: 14 residues. The CDR3 loop reads CASSLSGFGQPQHF. The CDR3 DNA sequence: TGTGCCAGCAGCTTATCAGGGTTTGGGCAGCCCCAGCATTTT.

Note on this clone: The junction departs from germline at one end; a sequencing error may be responsible. The chain combines TRBV7-9 with TRBJ1-6, with D tentatively TRBD1 (5 bases). This CDR3 region has 13 residues. The V gene's germline CDR1 is SEHNR and CDR2 FQNEAQ (reference sequence). The DNA for the CDR3 is TGTGCCAGCAGCTCCATACCTGCGGGGCAATTGCTCTTT. This codes for CASSSIPAGQLLF.

V and J are TRBV5-1 and TRBJ2-2; weak D call: TRBD2 (5 bases). There are 16 residues in the CDR3. V was trimmed by 7 bases and J by 0 bases, leaving 16 bases between them. The V gene's germline CDR1 is SGHRS and CDR2 YFSETQ. This CDR3 reads CASGEGVTSNTGELFF. The CDR3 DNA reads as TGCGCCAGCGGCGAGGGTGTAACTTCGAACACCGGGGAGCTGTTTTTT.

This chain uses TRBV14 with TRBJ2-3; 11 nucleotides line up with TRBD2. CDR3 length: 16 residues. V dropped 1 base and J dropped 4; count of bases not matched to a gene: 4. Germline CDR1 is SGHDN and CDR2 is FVKESK. CDR3 protein: CASSQGELAGADTQYF. The CDR3 DNA follows: TGTGCCAGCAGCCAAGGTGAACTAGCGGGGGCAGATACGCAGTATTTT.

The genes are TRBV11-3 and TRBJ1-6; 12 bases agree with TRBD1. CDR1 is SGHNT, CDR2 YENEEA, per germline. V gave up 3 bases and J gave up 9 bases; unmatched junction bases: 3. This CDR3 has 15 residues. The CDR3 DNA sequence: TGTGCCAGCAGCTTGGGACAGGGGGCCGGTTCACCCCTCCACTTT. This gives the protein CASSLGQGAGSPLHF.

This chain joins TRBV7-2 and TRBJ2-1, with unresolved D. Trimming took 2 bases from V and 0 from J, leaving 2 bases between them. Germline V gene lookup returns CDR1 SGHTA and CDR2 FQGNSA. This CDR3 has 13 amino acids. The CDR3 coding sequence is TGTGCCAGCAGCTTAACCTCCTACAATGAGCAGTTCTTC. It translates to CASSLTSYNEQFF.

The CDR3 nucleotides are TGTGCCTGGAGTGTCACAGGGCGTCTTGGAGGGGGCTACACCTTC. This gives the protein CAWSVTGRLGGGYTF. The chain has TRBV30 and TRBJ1-2; tentative D call: TRBD1 (6 bases). CDR1 is GTSNPN and CDR2 is SVGIG in the germline V gene (reference sequence). The CDR3 runs 15 residues. V lost 0 bases and J lost 8, with 19 bases in between.

CDR3 residues: CASSQADKVLGYTF. The CDR3 nucleotides read TGCGCCAGCAGCCAAGCGGACAAGGTGCTTGGCTACACCTTC. This chain joins TRBV4-1 and TRBJ1-2, with D possibly being TRBD1 (5 bases). This CDR3 spans 14 amino acids. V lost 1 base and J 7 bases, leaving 13 bases between the germline ends. The germline gives CDR1 MGHRA, CDR2 YSYEKL.

The chain links TRBV19 to TRBJ2-1; weak D call: TRBD2 (5 bases). The CDR3 loop spans 15 amino acids. Trimming stripped 2 bases from V and 8 bases from J, with 16 bases between. Looked up from germline, CDR1 is LNHDA and CDR2 is SQIVND (reference sequence). CDR3 nucleotide sequence: TGTGCCAGTAGTATATGGAGGACTGCCATCCATGAGCAGTTCTTC. As protein: CASSIWRTAIHEQFF. The entire variable domain, with the rest obtained from reference TRBV19 and TRBJ2-1, is as follows: DGGITQSPKYLFRKEGQNVTLSCEQNLNHDAMYWYRQDPGQGLRLIYYSQIVNDFQKGDIAEGYSVSREKKESFPLTVTSAQKNPTAFYLCASSIWRTAIHEQFFGPGTRLTVL.

The CDR3 DNA sequence: TGCGCCAGCAGCTTGGGGGCCAACACCGGGGAGCTGTTTTTT. Its protein product is CASSLGANTGELFF. This rearrangement joins TRBV5-1 to TRBJ2-2; D not certain. The V and J ends lost 0 bases and 2 bases respectively, with 5 bases between them. The CDR3 is 14 residues long. Per the germline V gene, CDR1 is SGHRS and CDR2 is YFSETQ.

The chain carries TRBV23-1 and TRBJ1-3; tentatively, D is TRBD1 (5 bases). TRBV23-1 is annotated as an ORF whose role is uncertain. This CDR3 is 13 amino acids long. Trimming took 8 bases from V and 2 from J, leaving 10 bases between them. This chain's CDR3 is CASLGDTGNTIYF. The CDR3 DNA reads TGCGCCAGCTTGGGGGATACTGGAAACACCATATATTTT.